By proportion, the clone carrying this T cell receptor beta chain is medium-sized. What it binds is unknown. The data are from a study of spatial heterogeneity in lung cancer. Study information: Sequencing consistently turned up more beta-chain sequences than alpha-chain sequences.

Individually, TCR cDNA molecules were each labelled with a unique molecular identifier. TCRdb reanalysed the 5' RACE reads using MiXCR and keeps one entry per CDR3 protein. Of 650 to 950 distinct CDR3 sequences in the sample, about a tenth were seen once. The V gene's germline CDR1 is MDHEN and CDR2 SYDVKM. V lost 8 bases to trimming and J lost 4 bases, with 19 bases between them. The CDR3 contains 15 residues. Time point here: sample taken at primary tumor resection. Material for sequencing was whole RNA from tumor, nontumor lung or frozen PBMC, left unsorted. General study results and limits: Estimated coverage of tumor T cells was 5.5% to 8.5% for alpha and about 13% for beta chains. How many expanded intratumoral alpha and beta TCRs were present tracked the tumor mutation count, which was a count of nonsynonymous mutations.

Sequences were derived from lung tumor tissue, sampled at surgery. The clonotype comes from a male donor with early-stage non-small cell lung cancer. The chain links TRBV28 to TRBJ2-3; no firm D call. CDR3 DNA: TGTGCCAGCCGCGTAGGAGTAGGTCTGGCAGATACGCAGTATTTT. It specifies CASRVGVGLADTQYF.